Listed below are T cell receptor beta chains from one sample, sequenced in a study of shared clonotypes between healthy human individuals. The method was immunoSEQ multiplex PCR; TCRdb's version includes in-frame clones alone and lacks a portion of them. Of some 2,500,000 clones listed, roughly 93% are singletons. The sequencing sample was made of naive CD4+ T cells from PBMCs. These receptors were obtained from a man between 18 and 29 years old in good health. Some clones in this sample may be carry-over from other donors' samples. The CDR3 runs from the conserved cysteine through the conserved F or W. A D gene is named only where the DNA matches it firmly. Size values are once, few and many counts, or a class for expanded clones, and some rows have none.

d_call	clone_size	j_call	v_call	cdr3_aa	cdr3_nt
-	-	TRBJ2-5	TRBV9	CASSVAANPETQYF	TGTGCCAGCAGCGTAGCGGCGAACCCAGAGACCCAGTACTTC
-	-	TRBJ2-3	TRBV4-1	CASSREVGPTDTQYF	TGCGCCAGCAGCAGGGAGGTGGGGCCCACAGATACGCAGTATTTT
-	-	TRBJ1-4	TRBV5-1	CASSPDGDEKLFF	TGCGCCAGCAGCCCGGACGGCGATGAAAAACTGTTTTTT
TRBD2	-	TRBJ2-2	TRBV7-3	CASSLGGGRNTGELFF	TGTGCCAGCAGCTTAGGAGGCGGGAGGAACACCGGGGAGCTGTTTTTT
-	-	TRBJ2-3	TRBV5-1	CASSRSGGVTDTQYF	TGCGCCAGCAGCCGTAGCGGAGGGGTCACAGATACGCAGTATTTT
TRBD2	-	TRBJ2-1	TRBV23-1	CASSPWVAGDLEQFF	TGCGCCAGCAGCCCATGGGTAGCGGGGGACTTGGAACAGTTCTTC
-	-	TRBJ1-2	TRBV28	CASSPYRATYHYGYTF	TGTGCCAGCAGTCCGTACCGGGCCACATACCACTATGGCTACACCTTC
-	-	TRBJ2-1	TRBV7-2	CASSLGASEYNEQFF	TGTGCCAGCAGTTTAGGCGCTAGCGAGTACAATGAGCAGTTCTTC
-	-	TRBJ1-2	TRBV28	CASSPHPGGAGGYTF	TGTGCCAGCAGTCCGCACCCGGGGGGGGCTGGAGGCTACACCTTC
-	-	TRBJ1-1	TRBV11-3	CASSLENPRGGEAFF	TGTGCCAGCAGCTTAGAGAACCCAAGGGGTGGTGAAGCTTTCTTT
TRBD2	-	TRBJ2-1	TRBV5-1	CASSTLAGEANEQFF	TGCGCCAGCAGCACTCTAGCGGGAGAGGCGAATGAGCAGTTCTTC
-	-	TRBJ2-5	TRBV10-3	CATSLGETQYF	TGTGCCACCTCCCTCGGAGAGACCCAGTACTTC
-	once	TRBJ2-7	TRBV30	CAWSAPGLSYEQYF	TGTGCCTGGAGTGCCCCGGGACTGAGCTACGAGCAGTACTTC
TRBD1	few	TRBJ1-4	TRBV6-1	CASSVLPGQGNEKLFF	TGTGCCAGCAGTGTTCTACCGGGACAGGGGAATGAAAAACTGTTTTTT
-	-	TRBJ1-6	TRBV5-1	CASSLSFGDSPLHF	TGCGCCAGCAGCTTAAGTTTTGGTGATTCACCCCTCCACTTT
-	few	TRBJ1-1	TRBV15	CATSRPGNTEAFF	TGTGCCACCAGCAGGCCGGGGAACACTGAAGCTTTCTTT
-	-	TRBJ2-1	TRBV11-3	CASSPDSSPNEQFF	TGTGCCAGCAGCCCCGACAGTAGCCCCAATGAGCAGTTCTTC
TRBD1	few	TRBJ1-6	TRBV25-1	CASSGTGDSPLHF	TGTGCCAGCAGCGGGACAGGGGATTCACCCCTCCACTTT
TRBD1	-	TRBJ1-5	TRBV6-5	CASSYSGAGGNQPQHF	TGTGCCAGCAGTTACTCGGGTGCAGGGGGTAATCAGCCCCAGCATTTT
TRBD2	-	TRBJ2-5	TRBV6-5	CASSYAGDQETQYF	TGTGCCAGCAGTTACGCGGGGGACCAAGAGACCCAGTACTTC
-	-	TRBJ2-7	TRBV5-1	CASSNTGEQYF	TGCGCCAGCAGCAACACGGGTGAGCAGTACTTC
TRBD1	-	TRBJ2-1	TRBV15	CATSRGQGYNEQFF	TGTGCCACCAGCCGGGGACAGGGTTACAATGAGCAGTTCTTC
-	-	TRBJ2-7	TRBV27	CASSPLGAGLTSYEQYF	TGTGCCAGCAGCCCCTTAGGGGCGGGATTAACCTCCTACGAGCAGTACTTC
-	once	TRBJ2-5	TRBV6-5	CASGWARQETQYF	TGTGCCAGCGGATGGGCCAGACAAGAGACCCAGTACTTC
-	-	TRBJ2-7	TRBV7-2	CASSLGGGGPPYEQYF	TGTGCCAGCAGCTTGGGAGGAGGGGGGCCCCCCTACGAGCAGTACTTC
TRBD2	-	TRBJ2-2	TRBV7-3	CASSSLRLAGELTGELFF	TGTGCCAGCAGCTCCCTTAGACTAGCGGGAGAACTCACCGGGGAGCTGTTTTTT
-	-	TRBJ2-3	TRBV10-3	CAITSSGGAADTQYF	TGTGCCATCACTTCTAGTGGCGGGGCAGCCGATACGCAGTATTTT
-	once	TRBJ2-7	TRBV6-5	CAAGASLYEQYF	TGTGCCGCCGGGGCTTCTTTGTACGAGCAGTACTTC
TRBD1	-	TRBJ2-3	TRBV5-5	CASSLGQGADTQYF	TGTGCCAGCAGCTTGGGACAGGGTGCGGATACGCAGTATTTT
TRBD1	-	TRBJ2-7	TRBV6-5	CASSWDRGSYEQYF	TGTGCCAGCAGCTGGGACAGGGGGTCCTACGAGCAGTACTTC
-	-	TRBJ1-1	TRBV28	CASSSHNTEAFF	TGTGCCAGCAGTTCCCATAACACTGAAGCTTTCTTT
-	-	TRBJ2-2	TRBV5-1	CASSLGAAANTGELFF	TGCGCCAGCAGCTTGGGGGCAGCGGCGAACACCGGGGAGCTGTTTTTT
TRBD1	-	TRBJ2-5	TRBV6-5	CASSLDRGPETQYF	TGTGCCAGCAGTCTCGACAGGGGGCCAGAGACCCAGTACTTC
-	-	TRBJ2-5	TRBV28	CASSRRGHRGETQYF	TGTGCCAGCAGTCGCAGGGGCCACCGGGGAGAGACCCAGTACTTC
-	-	TRBJ1-1	TRBV6-6	CASSYQRGKNTEAFF	TGTGCCAGCAGTTATCAGAGGGGCAAGAACACTGAAGCTTTCTTT
-	-	TRBJ1-1	TRBV7-8	CASSAPQRFTEAFF	TGTGCCAGCAGCGCGCCACAGAGGTTTACTGAAGCTTTCTTT
-	-	TRBJ1-1	TRBV5-1	CASSLERAENTEAFF	TGCGCCAGCAGCTTGGAAAGGGCGGAGAACACTGAAGCTTTCTTT
TRBD2	-	TRBJ2-7	TRBV28	CASRLVREASGSYEQYF	TGTGCCAGCAGGCTTGTGCGTGAGGCTAGCGGATCCTACGAGCAGTACTTC
TRBD1	-	TRBJ2-7	TRBV29-1	CSVRPGQGTFEQYF	TGCAGCGTTCGACCGGGACAGGGGACATTCGAGCAGTACTTC
-	-	TRBJ2-2	TRBV28	CASSLGTDTGELFF	TGTGCCAGCAGTCTCGGGACGGACACCGGGGAGCTGTTTTTT
TRBD1	-	TRBJ1-5	TRBV7-2	CASSRGTGGDQPQHF	TGTGCCAGCAGCAGGGGGACAGGGGGAGATCAGCCCCAGCATTTT